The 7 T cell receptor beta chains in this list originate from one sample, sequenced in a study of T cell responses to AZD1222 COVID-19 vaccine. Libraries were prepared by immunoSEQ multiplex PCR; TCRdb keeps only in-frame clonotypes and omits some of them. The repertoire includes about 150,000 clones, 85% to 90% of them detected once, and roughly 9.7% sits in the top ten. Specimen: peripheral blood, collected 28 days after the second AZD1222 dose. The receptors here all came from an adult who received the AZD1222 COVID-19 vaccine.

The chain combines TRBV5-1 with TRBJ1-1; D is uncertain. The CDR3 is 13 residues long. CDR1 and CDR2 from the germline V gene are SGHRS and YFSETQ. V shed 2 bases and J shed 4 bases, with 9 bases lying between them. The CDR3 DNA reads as TGCGCCAGCAGCTTCAGTTTAGGCACTGAAGCTTTCTTT. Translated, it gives CASSFSLGTEAFF.

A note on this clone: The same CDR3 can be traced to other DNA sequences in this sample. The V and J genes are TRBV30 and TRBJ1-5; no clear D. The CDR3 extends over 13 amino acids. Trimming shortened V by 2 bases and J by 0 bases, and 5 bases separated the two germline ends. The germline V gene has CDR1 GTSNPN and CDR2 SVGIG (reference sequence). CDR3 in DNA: TGTGCCTGGAGTTTAGATAGCAATCAGCCCCAGCATTTT. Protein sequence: CAWSLDSNQPQHF. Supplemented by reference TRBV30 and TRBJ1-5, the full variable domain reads SQTIHQWPATLVQPVGSPLSLECTVEGTSNPNLYWYRQAAGRGLQLLFYSVGIGQISSEVPQNLSASRPQDRQFILSSKKLLLSDSGFYLCAWSLDSNQPQHFGDGTRLSIL.

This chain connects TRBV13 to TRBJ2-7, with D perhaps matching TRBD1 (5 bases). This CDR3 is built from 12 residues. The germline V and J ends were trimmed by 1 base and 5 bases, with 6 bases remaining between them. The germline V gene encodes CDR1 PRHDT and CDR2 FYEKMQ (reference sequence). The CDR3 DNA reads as TGTGCCAGCAGCTTAGAGGGGAACGAGCAGTACTTC. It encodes CASSLEGNEQYF.

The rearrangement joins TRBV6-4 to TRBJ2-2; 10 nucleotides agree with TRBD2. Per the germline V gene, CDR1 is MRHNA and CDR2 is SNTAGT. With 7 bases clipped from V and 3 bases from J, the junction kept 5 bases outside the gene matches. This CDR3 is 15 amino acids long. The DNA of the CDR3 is TGTGCCAGCACTCCGACTAGCGGGTACACCGGGGAGCTGTTTTTT. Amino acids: CASTPTSGYTGELFF.

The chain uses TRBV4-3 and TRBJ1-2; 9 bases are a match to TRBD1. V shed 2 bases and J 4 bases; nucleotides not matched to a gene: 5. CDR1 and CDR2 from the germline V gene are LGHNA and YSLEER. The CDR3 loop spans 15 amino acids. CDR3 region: CASSQNRGHSYGYTF. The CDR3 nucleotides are TGCGCCAGCAGCCAAAACAGGGGGCATAGCTATGGCTACACCTTC.

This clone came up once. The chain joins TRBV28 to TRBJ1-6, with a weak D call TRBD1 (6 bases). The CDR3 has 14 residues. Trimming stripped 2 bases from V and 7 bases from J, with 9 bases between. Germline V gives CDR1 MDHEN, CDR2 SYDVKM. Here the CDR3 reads CASSLGGRNSPLHF. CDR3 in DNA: TGTGCCAGCAGTTTAGGGGGCAGGAATTCACCCCTCCACTTT.

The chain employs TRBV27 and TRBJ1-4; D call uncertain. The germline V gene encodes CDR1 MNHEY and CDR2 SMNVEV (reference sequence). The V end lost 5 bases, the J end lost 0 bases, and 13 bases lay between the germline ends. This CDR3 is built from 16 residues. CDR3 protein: CASSPFRGTTNEKLFF. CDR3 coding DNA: TGTGCCAGCAGTCCATTCCGCGGCACAACTAATGAAAAACTGTTTTTT.